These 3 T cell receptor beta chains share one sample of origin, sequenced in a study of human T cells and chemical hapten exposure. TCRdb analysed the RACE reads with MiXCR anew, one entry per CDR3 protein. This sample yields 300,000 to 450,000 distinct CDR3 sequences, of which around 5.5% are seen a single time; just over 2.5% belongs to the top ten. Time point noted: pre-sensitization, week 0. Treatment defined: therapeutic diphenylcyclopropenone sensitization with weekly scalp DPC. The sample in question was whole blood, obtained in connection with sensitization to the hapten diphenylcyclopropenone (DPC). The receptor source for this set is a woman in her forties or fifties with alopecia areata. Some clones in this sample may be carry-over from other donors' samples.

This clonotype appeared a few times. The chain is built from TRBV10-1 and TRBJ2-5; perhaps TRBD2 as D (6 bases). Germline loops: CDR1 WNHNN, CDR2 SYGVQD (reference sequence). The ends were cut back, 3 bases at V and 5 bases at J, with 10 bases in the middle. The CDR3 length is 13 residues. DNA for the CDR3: TGCGCCAGCAGTGAAACGGGGAGGGAGACCCAGTACTTC. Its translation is CASSETGRETQYF.

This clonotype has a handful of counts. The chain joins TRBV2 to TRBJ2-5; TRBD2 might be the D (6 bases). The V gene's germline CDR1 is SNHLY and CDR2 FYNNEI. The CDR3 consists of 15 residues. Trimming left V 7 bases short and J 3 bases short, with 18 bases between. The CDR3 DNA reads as TGTGCCAGCAAAGCGACGGGAGCATGGGAAGAGACCCAGTACTTC. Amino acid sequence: CASKATGAWEETQYF.

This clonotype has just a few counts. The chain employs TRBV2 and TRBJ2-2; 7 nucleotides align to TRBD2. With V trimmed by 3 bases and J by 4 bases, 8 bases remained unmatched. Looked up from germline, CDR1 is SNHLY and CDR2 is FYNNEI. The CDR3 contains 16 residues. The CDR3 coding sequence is TGTGCCAGCAGTGAGCCGGGGGGAGGGCCCACCGGGGAGCTGTTTTTT. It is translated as CASSEPGGGPTGELFF.